Here is one T cell receptor (beta chain) with its context. This entry belongs to a study of cytomegalovirus exposure and HLA in healthy donors. With 5 bases removed from V and 5 bases from J, the gap between germline ends came to 15 bases. The CDR3 has 14 amino acids. Germline lookup yields CDR1 MDHEN and CDR2 SYDVKM. The PCR made use of 60 Vbeta and 13 Jbeta primers. Assay: immunoSEQ multiplex PCR; the TCRdb copy retains only in-frame clones and omits some. This table has over 120,000 clones, roughly 71% appearing once. This chain links TRBV28 with TRBJ2-5; the D is unclear. This sequence was found in a man younger than 45 in good health and CMV-seronegative. Source material: PBMCs. The CDR3 DNA is TGTGCCAGCAGTCCGCTAGGTAGAACGGAGACCCAGTACTTC. Translation gives CASSPLGRTETQYF. The variable domain in full, with the rest retrieved from reference TRBV28 and TRBJ2-5, is DVKVTQSSRYLVKRTGEKVFLECVQDMDHENMFWYRQDPGLGLRLIYFSYDVKMKEKGDIPEGYSVSREKKERFSLILESASTNQTSMYLCASSPLGRTETQYFGPGTRLLVL.